These 14 T cell receptor beta chains were sequenced from one sample in a study of blood T cell repertoires in COVID-19. Generated by immunoSEQ multiplex PCR, the TCRdb table keeps only in-frame clones and is missing some. Of some 75,000 clones listed, more than 65% are singletons. Input material: peripheral blood. All receptors come from a woman of 80 years or more with active or convalescent COVID-19.

This clone qualifies as medium-sized. The chain joins TRBV7-2 to TRBJ1-6, with D perhaps TRBD1 (5 bases). Germline values: CDR1 SGHTA, CDR2 FQGNSA. This CDR3 is 11 amino acids long. Trimming removed 5 bases from V and 14 bases from J, with 10 bases in between. CDR3 in amino acids: CASSSRVSLHF. The DNA of the CDR3 is TGTGCCAGCAGCAGCAGGGTTTCCCTCCACTTT.

The gene calls are TRBV11-2 and TRBJ2-2; D gene uncertain. Trimming left V 2 bases short and J 4 bases short, with 8 bases between. Germline-derived CDR1 and CDR2 are SGHAT and FQNNGV. The CDR3 is made up of 14 amino acids. The CDR3 loop is CASSLSGITGELFF. CDR3 DNA sequence: TGTGCCAGCAGCTTATCCGGTATCACCGGGGAGCTGTTTTTT.

The V gene is TRBV6-2 or TRBV6-3, the J gene TRBJ1-2; D may be TRBD1 (5 bases). The germline gives CDR1 MNHEY, CDR2 SVGEGT. V lost 4 bases, J lost 7 bases, and 16 bases lay in between. This CDR3 region has 14 residues. CDR3 sequence (DNA): TGTGCCAGCAGTTCCCGTTGGGGGAGGGGTGGCTACACCTTC. It encodes CASSSRWGRGGYTF.

In nucleotides, the CDR3 is TGCGCCAGCAGCTCACAGGGGGCTGACGGGGAGCTGTTTTTT. Translation gives CASSSQGADGELFF. V gene TRBV5-1 combines with J gene TRBJ2-2; 9 positions agree with TRBD1. The ends lost 3 bases at V and 7 bases at J; junction bases unmatched: 4. This CDR3 comprises 14 residues. Germline lookup yields CDR1 SGHRS and CDR2 YFSETQ.

This chain uses TRBV19 with TRBJ2-7; tentative D call: TRBD1 (5 bases). Germline V CDR1 and CDR2: LNHDA, SQIVND (reference sequence). The length of the CDR3 is 13 residues. The V end was cut by 5 bases, the J end by 2 bases, with 10 bases between. The CDR3 sequence is CASSHDRPYEQYF. The CDR3, as DNA: TGTGCCAGTAGTCATGACAGACCCTACGAGCAGTACTTC.

This clone was counted at least ten times. The rearrangement uses TRBV19 and TRBJ1-5; no firm D call. V was shortened by 4 bases and J by 4 bases, with 17 bases between the two germline ends. Germline CDR1 is LNHDA and CDR2 is SQIVND (reference sequence). The CDR3 totals 16 residues. The CDR3 DNA sequence: TGTGCCAGTAGTACCCCCCGGCGGGGAAATAATCAGCCCCAGCATTTT. Protein sequence: CASSTPRRGNNQPQHF.

This clone showed up just once. The V and J genes are TRBV28 and TRBJ2-1; 9 bases line up with TRBD1. CDR3 size: 15 residues. CDR1 is MDHEN and CDR2 is SYDVKM in the germline V gene. Unmatched junction bases numbered 7, after V lost 4 bases and J lost 6 bases. The CDR3 loop is CASSSPGQGSNEQFF. CDR3 nucleotide sequence: TGTGCCAGCAGTTCCCCGGGACAGGGATCCAATGAGCAGTTCTTC.

The chain carries TRBV28 and TRBJ1-5; D remains ambiguous. The V gene lost 5 bases and the J gene lost 8 bases, with 19 bases spanning the gap. The CDR3 sequence is 15 residues long. Germline V gene sequence: CDR1 MDHEN, CDR2 SYDVKM. DNA of the CDR3: TGTGCCAGCAGTCCTCTTGTGACGGCCCGGGAGCCCCAGCATTTT. Protein sequence: CASSPLVTAREPQHF.

A single count supports this clone. The rearrangement links TRBV9 to TRBJ1-1, with 7 bases aligning to TRBD1. CDR3 size: 14 residues. CDR1 and CDR2 from the germline V gene are SGDLS and YYNGEE. After removal of 2 bases from V and 6 bases from J, the junction contained 7 bases not matched to a gene. CDR3 coding DNA: TGTGCCAGCAGCGTGATCGGGACAGTGGCTGAAGCTTTCTTT. Protein: CASSVIGTVAEAFF.

The genes are TRBV30 and TRBJ2-7; 10 positions match TRBD1. V lost 4 bases, J lost 4 bases, and 7 bases stayed unmatched. Per germline, CDR1 GTSNPN and CDR2 SVGIG (reference sequence). The CDR3 is 14 residues long. The CDR3 sequence: CAWNPGTGAYEQYF. The DNA for the CDR3 is TGTGCCTGGAACCCCGGGACAGGGGCATACGAGCAGTACTTC.

The J gene is TRBJ1-6, the V gene TRBV3-1 (or the pseudogene TRBV3-2), with a tentative D call TRBD1 (5 bases). CDR3 length equals 14 residues. CDR1 and CDR2 from the germline V gene are LGHDT and YNNKEL (reference sequence). The V and J ends lost 8 bases and 3 bases respectively, with 11 bases between them. CDR3 in DNA: TGTGCCAGCCAGGGTGTTGACTATAATTCACCCCTCCACTTT. Translation gives CASQGVDYNSPLHF.

This rearrangement joins TRBV7-9 to TRBJ2-3, with TRBD1 matching over 8 bases. The CDR3 runs to 18 residues. Germline loops: CDR1 SEHNR, CDR2 FQNEAQ (reference sequence). V shed 0 bases, J shed 7 bases, and the junction held 15 bases outside the gene matches. CDR3: CASSLASARDRSRNTQYF. The CDR3 nucleotides are TGTGCCAGCAGCTTAGCGTCAGCCCGGGACAGGAGCAGAAATACGCAGTATTTT.

The chain has TRBV30 and TRBJ1-5; D is possibly TRBD1 (5 bases). CDR1 and CDR2 (germline): GTSNPN, SVGIG (reference sequence). The CDR3 contains 15 residues. Deletions cut 1 base from V and 3 bases from J, with 13 bases between. The CDR3 DNA reads as TGTGCCTGGAGTGGGGGGAGGGTTTACAATCAGCCCCAGCATTTT. Translation gives CAWSGGRVYNQPQHF.

This chain uses TRBV27 with TRBJ2-7, with D perhaps matching TRBD1 (5 bases). The CDR3 has 16 residues. Deletions cut 2 bases from V and 2 bases from J, with 16 bases between. Germline CDR1 reads MNHEY; CDR2 reads SMNVEV (reference sequence). The CDR3 spells CASSLRGRARPYEQYF. CDR3 DNA: TGTGCCAGCAGTTTAAGGGGTCGGGCAAGACCCTACGAGCAGTACTTC.